This T cell receptor beta chain comes out of a study of STAT5B mutations in CD4+ large granular lymphocyte leukemia. There are 16 residues in the CDR3. With 5 bases removed from V and 0 bases from J, the gap between germline ends came to 17 bases. CDR1 and CDR2 from the germline V gene are SGHAT and FQNNGV. Assay: immunoSEQ multiplex PCR; the TCRdb copy retains only in-frame clones and omits some. The sample lists around 35,000 clones, about 74% seen once, with 0.29% in the top ten. The chain links TRBV11-2 to TRBJ2-7; no definite D call. Sequencing used CD4+ T cells from blood buffy coats. The source is a human donor in good health. The CDR3 DNA is TGTGCCAGCAGCCTACCCGGGCTCGTGAGCTCCTACGAGCAGTACTTC. This encodes CASSLPGLVSSYEQYF.